This T cell receptor (beta chain) was recorded in a study of shared clonotypes between healthy human individuals. The wider study: CD4 naive and CD4 memory each took three plates per donor, while CD8 naive took two and CD8 memory one.

Of note for this clone: This CDR3 is also generated by other DNA sequences in the sample.

Terminally differentiated effector memory CD45RA+ cells were excluded by CCR7 positive selection of CD45RO-negative cells. Between the trimmed V and J ends, which lost 3 bases and 6 bases, there was a span of 8 bases. CDR3 size: 12 residues. Germline V gene data show CDR1 as SGHNT and CDR2 as YYREEE (reference sequence). The deep-level immunoSEQ assay was used. Several immunoSEQ 96-well plates shared each subset's DNA, each plate a replicate. Clones were read by immunoSEQ multiplex PCR, and TCRdb kept only the in-frame ones, dropping some. The sample lists 1.5 million to 2.5 million clones; less than 95% were seen once.

This chain links TRBV5-4 with TRBJ2-3; weak D call: TRBD2 (6 bases). This TCR came from a man between 18 and 35 years old in good health. The sequenced material came from naive CD8+ T cells sorted from blood. In nucleotides, the CDR3 is TGTGCCAGCAGCTCGGGGGTGGATACGCAGTATTTT. This codes for CASSSGVDTQYF.